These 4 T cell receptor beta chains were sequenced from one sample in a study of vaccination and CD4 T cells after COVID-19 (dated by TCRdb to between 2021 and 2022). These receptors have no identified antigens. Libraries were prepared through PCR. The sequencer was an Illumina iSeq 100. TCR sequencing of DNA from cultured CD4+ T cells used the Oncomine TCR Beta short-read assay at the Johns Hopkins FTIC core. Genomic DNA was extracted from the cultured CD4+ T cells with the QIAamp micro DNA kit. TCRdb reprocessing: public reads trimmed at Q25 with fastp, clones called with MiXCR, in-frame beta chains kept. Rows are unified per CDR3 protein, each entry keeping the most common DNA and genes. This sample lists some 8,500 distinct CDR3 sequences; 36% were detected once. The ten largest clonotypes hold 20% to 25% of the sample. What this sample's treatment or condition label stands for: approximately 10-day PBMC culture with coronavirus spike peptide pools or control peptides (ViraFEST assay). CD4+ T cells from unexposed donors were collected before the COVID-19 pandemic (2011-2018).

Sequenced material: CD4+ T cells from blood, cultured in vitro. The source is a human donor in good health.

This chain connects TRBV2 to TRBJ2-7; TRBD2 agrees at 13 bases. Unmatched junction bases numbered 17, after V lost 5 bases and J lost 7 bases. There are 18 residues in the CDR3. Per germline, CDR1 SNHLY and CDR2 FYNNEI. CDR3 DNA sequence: TGTGCCAGCAGTCCTAATCCGCGGACTAGCGGGGGCGTATATGAGCAGTACTTC. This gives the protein CASSPNPRTSGGVYEQYF.

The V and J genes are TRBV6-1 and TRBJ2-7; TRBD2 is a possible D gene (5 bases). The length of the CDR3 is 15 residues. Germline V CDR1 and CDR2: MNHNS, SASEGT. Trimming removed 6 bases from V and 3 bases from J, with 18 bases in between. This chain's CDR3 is CASRLEPGGLYEQYF. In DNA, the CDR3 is TGTGCCAGCAGACTCGAGCCGGGCGGGCTCTACGAGCAGTACTTC.

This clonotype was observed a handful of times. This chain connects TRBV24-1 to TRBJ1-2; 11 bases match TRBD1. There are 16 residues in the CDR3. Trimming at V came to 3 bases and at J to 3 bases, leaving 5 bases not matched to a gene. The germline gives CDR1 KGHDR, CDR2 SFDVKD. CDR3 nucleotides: TGTGCCACCAGTGATCGAGGACAGGGGGCCCACTATGGCTACACCTTC. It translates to CATSDRGQGAHYGYTF.

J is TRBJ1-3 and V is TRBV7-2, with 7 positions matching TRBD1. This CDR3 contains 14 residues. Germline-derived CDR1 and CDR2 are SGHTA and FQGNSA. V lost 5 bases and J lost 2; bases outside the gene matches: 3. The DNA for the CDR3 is TGTGCCAGCAGCCTCGACAGGGCTGGAAACACCATATATTTT. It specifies CASSLDRAGNTIYF.